A single sample is the source of the 3 T cell receptor beta chains below, sequenced in a study of CD8 T cells in Susac syndrome. RNA amounts of roughly 0.45 to 1 ug underwent reverse transcription with random hexamers. A single record per CDR3 protein comes from TCRdb applying MiXCR to the immunoSEQ multiplex PCR reads. The sample lists about 120,000 distinct CDR3 sequences, 90% to 95% occurring once. Material for sequencing was CD4+ T cells from PBMCs. Every receptor here comes from a human donor in good health.

This chain joins TRBV12-3 or TRBV12-4 and TRBJ2-7; D not certain. This CDR3 spans 12 amino acids. The V end was cut by 3 bases, the J end by 4 bases, with 7 bases between. Here the CDR3 DNA reads TGTGCCAGCAGTTTTTTACGGTACGAGCAGTACTTC. Translated: CASSFLRYEQYF.

The CDR3 protein is CASSSALSSSYEQYF. The CDR3 coding sequence is TGTGCCAGCAGTTCAGCGTTATCGAGCTCCTACGAGCAGTACTTC. The V and J genes are TRBV27 and TRBJ2-7; D is unclear. Deletions cut 4 bases from V and 0 bases from J, with 13 bases between. This CDR3 is 15 amino acids long. Germline-derived CDR1 and CDR2 are MNHEY and SMNVEV (reference sequence).

The V and J genes are TRBV11-1 and TRBJ2-7, with D unresolved. The CDR3 has 16 residues. Germline CDR1 and CDR2: SGHAT and FQDESV (reference sequence). Trimming removed 1 base from V and 0 bases from J, with 13 bases in between. The CDR3 sequence is CASSLGAGSPSYEQYF. The CDR3 nucleotides read TGTGCCAGCAGCTTAGGGGCAGGAAGTCCCTCCTACGAGCAGTACTTC.